This T cell receptor beta chain was documented in a study of blood T cell repertoires in COVID-19. Looking at the study overall: Donors in the United States, Italy and Spain gave samples during acute or convalescent COVID-19. In each case, the material was cDNA or gDNA derived from T cells, B-cell-depleted T cells, or PBMCs.

Germline V gene data show CDR1 as LNHDA and CDR2 as SQIVND (reference sequence). V dropped 5 bases and J dropped 6; count of bases not matched to a gene: 12. The CDR3 has 15 amino acids. Methods used by the authors: The assay estimated nucleated cells by amplifying reference gene primers. Measured with immunoSEQ multiplex PCR; TCRdb has only the in-frame clones, and not every one. V, J and clone size are taken as reported in that table, and D and trimming were inferred from the DNA itself. In the table there are under 250,000 clones, about 82% of which are singletons. The sample taken for sequencing was peripheral blood. The chain combines TRBV19 with TRBJ1-2; TRBD1 matches at 7 bases. The source is a woman of 80 years or more with COVID-19, enrolled during active disease. CDR3 amino acids: CASSAGTVFRDGYTF. CDR3 coding DNA: TGTGCCAGTAGTGCCGGGACAGTCTTTCGGGATGGCTACACCTTC. Full variable domain (rest looked up from reference TRBV19 and TRBJ1-2): DGGITQSPKYLFRKEGQNVTLSCEQNLNHDAMYWYRQDPGQGLRLIYYSQIVNDFQKGDIAEGYSVSREKKESFPLTVTSAQKNPTAFYLCASSAGTVFRDGYTFGSGTRLTVV.